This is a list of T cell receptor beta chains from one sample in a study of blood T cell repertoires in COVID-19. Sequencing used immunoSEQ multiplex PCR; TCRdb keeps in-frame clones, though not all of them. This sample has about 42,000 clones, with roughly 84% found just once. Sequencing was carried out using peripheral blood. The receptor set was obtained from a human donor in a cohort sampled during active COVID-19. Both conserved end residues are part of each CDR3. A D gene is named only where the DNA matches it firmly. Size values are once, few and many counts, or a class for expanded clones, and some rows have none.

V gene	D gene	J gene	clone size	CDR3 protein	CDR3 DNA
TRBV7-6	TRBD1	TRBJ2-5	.	CASSQMQGAVETQYF	TGTGCCAGCAGTCAAATGCAGGGGGCCGTGGAGACCCAGTACTTC
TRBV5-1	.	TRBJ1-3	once	CASSLDLIGVTSGNTIYF	TGCGCCAGCAGCTTGGACTTGATCGGGGTGACATCTGGAAACACCATATATTTT
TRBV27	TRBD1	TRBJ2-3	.	CASSRGTGGSGVTQYF	TGTGCCAGCAGTAGAGGGACAGGGGGATCAGGGGTTACGCAGTATTTT
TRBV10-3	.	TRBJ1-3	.	CAISPDRSSGNTIYF	TGTGCCATCAGTCCCGACAGAAGCTCTGGAAACACCATATATTTT
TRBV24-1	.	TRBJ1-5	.	CATSGTGNQPQHF	TGTGCCACCTCGGGTACGGGCAATCAGCCCCAGCATTTT
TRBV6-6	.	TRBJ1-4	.	CASSYRGINEKLFF	TGTGCCAGCAGTTACCGGGGGATTAATGAAAAACTGTTTTTT
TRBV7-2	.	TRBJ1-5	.	CASSFWPLGNQPQHF	TGTGCCAGCAGCTTTTGGCCCCTCGGGAATCAGCCCCAGCATTTT
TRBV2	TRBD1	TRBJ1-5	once	CASSGGDREQPQHF	TGTGCCAGCAGTGGGGGGGACAGGGAACAGCCCCAGCATTTT
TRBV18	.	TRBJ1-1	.	CASSPLIGGTEAFF	TGTGCCAGCTCACCATTGATCGGGGGCACTGAAGCTTTCTTT
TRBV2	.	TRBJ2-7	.	CASKNRDNSYEQYF	TGTGCCAGCAAAAACCGGGACAACTCCTACGAGCAGTACTTC
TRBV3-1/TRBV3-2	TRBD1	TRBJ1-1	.	CASSAHGTANTEAFF	TGTGCCAGCAGCGCACATGGGACAGCGAACACTGAAGCTTTCTTT
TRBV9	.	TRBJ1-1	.	CASSAVGGEAFF	TGTGCCAGCAGCGCTGTCGGGGGTGAAGCTTTCTTT
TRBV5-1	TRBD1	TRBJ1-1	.	CASSSDLTGEAFF	TGCGCCAGCAGCTCCGACCTAACAGGGGAGGCTTTCTTT
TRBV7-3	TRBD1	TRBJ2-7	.	CASSRTGGNEQYF	TGTGCCAGCAGCCGGACAGGGGGCAACGAGCAGTACTTC
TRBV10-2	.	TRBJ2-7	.	CASSPSGGAYYEQYF	TGCGCCAGCAGTCCCTCGGGTGGGGCCTACTACGAGCAGTACTTC
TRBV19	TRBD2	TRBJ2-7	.	CASSITSGETYEQYF	TGTGCCAGTAGTATCACTAGCGGGGAGACCTACGAGCAGTACTTC
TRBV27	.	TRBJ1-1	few	CASSPLGTMGTEAFF	TGTGCCAGCAGTCCCCTAGGAACTATGGGCACTGAAGCTTTCTTT
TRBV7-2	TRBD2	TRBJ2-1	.	CASSLGGTSVMGQFF	TGTGCCAGCAGCTTAGGAGGGACTAGCGTAATGGGGCAGTTCTTC
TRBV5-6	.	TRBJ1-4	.	CASSFGRSNEKLFF	TGTGCCAGCAGCTTTGGCAGAAGTAATGAAAAACTGTTTTTT
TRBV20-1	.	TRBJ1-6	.	CSASGRADNSPLHF	TGCAGTGCTAGTGGGCGGGCCGATAATTCACCCCTCCACTTT
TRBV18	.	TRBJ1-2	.	CASSPPGGIYGYTF	TGTGCCAGCTCACCACCTGGGGGGATCTATGGCTACACCTTC
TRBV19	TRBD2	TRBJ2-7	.	CASSLHGGGVESYEQYF	TGTGCCAGTAGTCTCCACGGCGGGGGTGTGGAATCCTACGAGCAGTACTTC
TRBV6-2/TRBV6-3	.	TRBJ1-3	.	CASSYLSTVSGNTIYF	TGTGCCAGCAGTTATTTATCGACAGTTTCTGGAAACACCATATATTTT
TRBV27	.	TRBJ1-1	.	CASSLGGDTEAFF	TGTGCCAGCAGTTTAGGGGGGGACACTGAAGCTTTCTTT
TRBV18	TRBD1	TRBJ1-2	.	CASSPGQGYGYTF	TGTGCCAGCTCACCGGGACAGGGCTATGGCTACACCTTC
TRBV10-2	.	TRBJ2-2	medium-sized	CASSVGANTGELFF	TGCGCCAGCAGTGTCGGGGCGAACACCGGGGAGCTGTTTTTT
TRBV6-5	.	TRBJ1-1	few	CASRIRKNTEAFF	TGTGCCAGCAGGATCAGAAAGAACACTGAAGCTTTCTTT
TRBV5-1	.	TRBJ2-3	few	CASGPGHGTGDTQYF	TGCGCCAGCGGACCGGGACACGGAACCGGAGATACGCAGTATTTT
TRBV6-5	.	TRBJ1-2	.	CASRPDSYYGYTF	TGTGCCAGCAGACCGGACAGCTACTATGGCTACACCTTC
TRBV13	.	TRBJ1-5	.	CASSLGEGSGNQPQHF	TGTGCCAGCAGCTTAGGCGAGGGCTCGGGCAATCAGCCCCAGCATTTT
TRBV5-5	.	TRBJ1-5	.	CASSLGTDSNQPQHF	TGTGCCAGCAGCTTGGGGACAGATAGCAATCAGCCCCAGCATTTT
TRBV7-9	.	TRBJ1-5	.	CAGSGVGNQPQHF	TGTGCCGGGTCAGGGGTGGGCAATCAGCCCCAGCATTTT
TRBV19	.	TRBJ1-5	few	CASRPGHGNQPQHF	TGTGCCAGTAGGCCGGGACACGGCAATCAGCCCCAGCATTTT
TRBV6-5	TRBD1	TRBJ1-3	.	CASRDRVGNTIYF	TGTGCCAGCCGGGACAGGGTTGGAAACACCATATATTTT
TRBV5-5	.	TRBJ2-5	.	CASSSASVETQYF	TGTGCCAGCAGCTCCGCTAGCGTGGAGACCCAGTACTTC
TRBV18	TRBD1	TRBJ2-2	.	CASSKTGGANTGELFF	TGTGCCAGCTCCAAGACAGGGGGCGCGAACACCGGGGAGCTGTTTTTT
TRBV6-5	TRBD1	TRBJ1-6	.	CASSTDRGGSPLHF	TGTGCCAGCAGTACGGACAGGGGTGGGTCACCCCTCCACTTT
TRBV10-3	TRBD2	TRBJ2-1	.	CAISEGLASNNEQFF	TGTGCCATCAGTGAGGGACTAGCAAGCAACAATGAGCAGTTCTTC
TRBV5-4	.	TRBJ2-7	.	CASSPGPSGRNPYEQYF	TGTGCCAGCAGCCCCGGGCCCTCAGGGCGGAATCCCTACGAGCAGTACTTC
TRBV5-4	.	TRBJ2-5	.	CASESAESGETQYF	TGTGCCAGCGAGTCCGCGGAGTCTGGAGAGACCCAGTACTTC
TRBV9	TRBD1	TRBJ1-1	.	CASSPRGTGIEAFF	TGTGCCAGCAGCCCGCGGGGGACAGGGATCGAAGCTTTCTTT
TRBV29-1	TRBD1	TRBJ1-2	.	CSVADRVSNYGYTF	TGCAGCGTTGCAGACAGGGTTTCTAACTATGGCTACACCTTC
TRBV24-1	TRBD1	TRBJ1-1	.	CATSDAGQPNTEAFF	TGTGCCACCAGTGATGCGGGACAGCCGAACACTGAAGCTTTCTTT
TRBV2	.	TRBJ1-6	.	CASSEEPSDSPLHF	TGTGCCAGCAGTGAAGAACCCTCGGATTCACCCCTCCACTTT
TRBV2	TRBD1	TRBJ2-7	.	CASRWGQGENFSYEQYF	TGTGCCAGCAGATGGGGACAGGGGGAGAACTTCTCCTACGAGCAGTACTTC
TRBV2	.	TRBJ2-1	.	CASSEDPLWRRISYNEQFF	TGTGCCAGCAGTGAAGACCCCCTATGGCGGCGAATCTCCTACAATGAGCAGTTCTTC
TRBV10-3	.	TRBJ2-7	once	CAISDPAGAEQYF	TGTGCCATCAGTGATCCGGCAGGGGCCGAGCAGTACTTC
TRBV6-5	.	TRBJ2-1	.	CASSPGISYNEQFF	TGTGCCAGCAGCCCAGGCATTTCCTACAATGAGCAGTTCTTC
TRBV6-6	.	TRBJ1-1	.	CASDQEVSTEAFF	TGTGCCAGCGATCAGGAGGTCTCAACTGAAGCTTTCTTT
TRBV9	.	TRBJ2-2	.	CASTQFTGTRVDGELFF	TGTGCCAGCACTCAATTTACCGGGACAAGAGTTGACGGGGAGCTGTTTTTT
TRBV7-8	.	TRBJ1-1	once	CASRSTGNTEAFF	TGTGCCAGCAGGTCGACAGGGAACACTGAAGCTTTCTTT
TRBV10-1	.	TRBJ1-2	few	CASSDTGGYGYTF	TGCGCCAGCAGTGACACCGGGGGCTATGGCTACACCTTC
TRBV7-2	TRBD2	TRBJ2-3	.	CASSLALAGYTDTQYF	TGTGCCAGCAGCTTAGCCCTAGCGGGGTACACAGATACGCAGTATTTT
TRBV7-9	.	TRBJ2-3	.	CASSFATLAGAQYF	TGTGCCAGCAGCTTCGCTACCTTAGCCGGGGCGCAGTATTTT
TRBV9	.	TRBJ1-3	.	CASSVDQGTGNTIYF	TGTGCCAGCAGCGTAGATCAGGGTACTGGAAACACCATATATTTT
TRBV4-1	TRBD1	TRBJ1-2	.	CASSQDPHRGEIGGYTF	TGCGCCAGCAGCCAAGATCCGCACAGGGGCGAAATCGGCGGCTACACCTTC
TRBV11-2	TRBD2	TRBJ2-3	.	CASSSAGGYTDTQYF	TGTGCCAGCAGCTCCGCGGGGGGGTACACAGATACGCAGTATTTT
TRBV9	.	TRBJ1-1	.	CASSRGGDTEAFF	TGTGCCAGCAGCAGGGGGGGCGACACTGAAGCTTTCTTT
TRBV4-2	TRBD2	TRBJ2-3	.	CASSRLGTSGGSTDTQYF	TGTGCCAGCAGCCGCCTTGGGACTAGCGGGGGGAGCACAGATACGCAGTATTTT